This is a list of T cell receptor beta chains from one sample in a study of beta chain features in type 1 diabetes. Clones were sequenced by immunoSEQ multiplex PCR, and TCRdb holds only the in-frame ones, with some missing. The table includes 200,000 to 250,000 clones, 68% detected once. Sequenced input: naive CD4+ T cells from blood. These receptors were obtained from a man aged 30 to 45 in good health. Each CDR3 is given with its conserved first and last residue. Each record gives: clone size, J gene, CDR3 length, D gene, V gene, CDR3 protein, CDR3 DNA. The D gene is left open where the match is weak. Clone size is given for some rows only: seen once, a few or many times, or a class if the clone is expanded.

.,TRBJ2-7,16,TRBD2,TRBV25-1,CASSESGLAGLYEQYF,TGTGCCAGCAGTGAAAGCGGACTAGCGGGGTTATACGAGCAGTACTTC
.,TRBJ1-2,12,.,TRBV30,CAWSVDRGGYTF,TGTGCCTGGAGTGTGGACCGAGGTGGCTACACCTTC
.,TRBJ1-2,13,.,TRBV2,CASSEWKAAGYTF,TGTGCCAGCAGTGAATGGAAGGCCGCCGGCTACACCTTC
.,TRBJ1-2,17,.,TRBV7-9,CASSPPGHLEDDYGYTF,TGTGCCAGCAGCCCCCCCGGACACCTTGAGGATGACTATGGCTACACCTTC
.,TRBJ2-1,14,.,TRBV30,CAWSAGVNYNEQFF,TGTGCCTGGAGTGCGGGGGTCAACTACAATGAGCAGTTCTTC
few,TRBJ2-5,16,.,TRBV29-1,CSASGQILEYQETQYF,TGCAGCGCAAGCGGACAGATCCTTGAGTACCAAGAGACCCAGTACTTC
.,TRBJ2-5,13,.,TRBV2,CASPPRGGETQYF,TGTGCCAGCCCTCCACGAGGTGGGGAGACCCAGTACTTC
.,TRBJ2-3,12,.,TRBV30,CAWMPLTDTQYF,TGTGCCTGGATGCCCTTGACAGATACGCAGTATTTT
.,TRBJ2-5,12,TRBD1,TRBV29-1,CSADRGQETQYF,TGCAGCGCTGACAGGGGGCAAGAGACCCAGTACTTC
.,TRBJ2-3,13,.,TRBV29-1,CSATRRTADTQYF,TGCAGCGCCACCAGGCGGACAGCTGATACGCAGTATTTT
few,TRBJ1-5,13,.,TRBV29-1,CSAAQGGNQPQHF,TGCAGTGCAGCGCAGGGAGGCAATCAGCCCCAGCATTTT
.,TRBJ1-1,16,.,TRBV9,CASSVGPGTENTEAFF,TGTGCCAGCAGCGTAGGACCCGGGACGGAGAACACTGAAGCTTTCTTT
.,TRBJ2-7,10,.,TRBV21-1,CASSSYEQYF,TGTGCCAGCAGCAGCTACGAGCAGTACTTC
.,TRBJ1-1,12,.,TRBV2,CASGWGYTEAFF,TGTGCCAGCGGGTGGGGGTACACTGAAGCTTTCTTT
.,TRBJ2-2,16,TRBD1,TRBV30,CAWRGVDRGSTGELFF,TGTGCCTGGAGGGGAGTGGACAGGGGATCCACCGGGGAGCTGTTTTTT
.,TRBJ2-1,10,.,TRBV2,CASSGREQFF,TGTGCCAGCAGTGGCAGGGAGCAGTTCTTC
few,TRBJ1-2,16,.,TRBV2,CASSEARTGSRYGYTF,TGTGCCAGCAGTGAAGCCAGAACAGGGTCACGCTATGGCTACACCTTC
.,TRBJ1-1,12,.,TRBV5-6,CASSLGHTEAFF,TGTGCCAGCAGCTTGGGGCACACTGAAGCTTTCTTT
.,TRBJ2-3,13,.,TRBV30,CAWSSGITDTQYF,TGTGCCTGGAGTAGTGGGATCACAGATACGCAGTATTTT
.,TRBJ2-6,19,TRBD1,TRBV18,CASSPSTGTGPSGANVLTF,TGTGCCAGCTCACCTTCCACCGGGACAGGCCCTTCTGGGGCCAACGTCCTGACTTTC
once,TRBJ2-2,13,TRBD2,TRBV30,CAWSAWEGGELFF,TGTGCCTGGAGTGCGTGGGAGGGCGGGGAGCTGTTTTTT
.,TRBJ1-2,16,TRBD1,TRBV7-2,CASSLALDRWNYGYTF,TGTGCCAGCAGCTTAGCTCTGGACAGGTGGAACTATGGCTACACCTTC
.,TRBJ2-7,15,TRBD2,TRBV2,CASSESGGSIYEQYF,TGTGCCAGCAGTGAATCGGGGGGTTCGATATACGAGCAGTACTTC
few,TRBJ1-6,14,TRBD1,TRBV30,CAWSRQGFDSPLHF,TGTGCCTGGAGTAGACAGGGGTTCGATTCACCCCTCCACTTT
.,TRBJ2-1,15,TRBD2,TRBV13,CASSLPWTSANEQFF,TGTGCCAGCAGTCTCCCCTGGACTAGCGCCAATGAGCAGTTCTTC
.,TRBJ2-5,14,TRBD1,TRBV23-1,CASSRTGGRETQYF,TGCGCCAGCAGCCGGACAGGGGGCCGAGAGACCCAGTACTTC
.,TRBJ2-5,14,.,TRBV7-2,CASSLGYSYETQYF,TGTGCCAGCAGCTTAGGGTATAGTTATGAGACCCAGTACTTC
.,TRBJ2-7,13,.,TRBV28,CASRNGGRPEQYF,TGTGCCAGCCGCAATGGGGGGAGGCCCGAGCAGTACTTC
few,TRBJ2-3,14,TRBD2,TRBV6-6,CASTPAGGTDTQYF,TGTGCCAGCACCCCAGCGGGAGGCACAGATACGCAGTATTTT
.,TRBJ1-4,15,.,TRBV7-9,CASSSPGDLFEKLFF,TGTGCCAGCAGCTCCCCCGGGGATTTGTTTGAAAAACTGTTTTTT
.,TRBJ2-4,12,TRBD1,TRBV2,CASGQGENIQYF,TGTGCCAGTGGACAGGGCGAAAACATTCAGTACTTC
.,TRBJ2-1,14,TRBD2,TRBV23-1,CASMGLAGVMEQFF,TGCGCCAGCATGGGACTAGCGGGAGTCATGGAGCAGTTCTTC
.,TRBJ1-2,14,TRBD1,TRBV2,CASSGLWDSYGYTF,TGTGCCAGCAGTGGCCTATGGGACAGCTATGGCTACACCTTC
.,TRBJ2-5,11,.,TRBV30,CAWRAGETQYF,TGTGCCTGGAGGGCGGGGGAGACCCAGTACTTC
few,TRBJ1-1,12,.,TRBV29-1,CSARTGGTEAFF,TGCAGCGCCCGAACGGGAGGTACTGAAGCTTTCTTT
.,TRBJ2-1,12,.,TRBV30,CAWSVLGLEQFF,TGTGCCTGGAGTGTACTTGGGCTAGAGCAGTTCTTC
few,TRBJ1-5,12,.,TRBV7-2,CASSLDNQPQHF,TGTGCCAGCAGCTTAGACAATCAGCCCCAGCATTTT
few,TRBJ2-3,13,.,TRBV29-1,CSVDIHKADTQYF,TGCAGCGTTGATATTCATAAGGCAGATACGCAGTATTTT
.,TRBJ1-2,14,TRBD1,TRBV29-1,CSVEGRGRGYGYTF,TGCAGCGTTGAAGGTAGGGGGCGAGGCTATGGCTACACCTTC
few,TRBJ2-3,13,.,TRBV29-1,CSVRSGSTDTQYF,TGCAGCGTTAGGAGCGGCTCCACAGATACGCAGTATTTT
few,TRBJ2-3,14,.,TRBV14,CASSQGLRRDTQYF,TGTGCCAGCAGCCAAGGGTTAAGGCGGGATACGCAGTATTTT
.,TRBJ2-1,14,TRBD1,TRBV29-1,CSGGRTGSYNEQFF,TGCAGCGGTGGTCGGACAGGCTCCTACAATGAGCAGTTCTTC
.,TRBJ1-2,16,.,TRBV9,CASSVGFTPLGSGYTF,TGTGCCAGCAGCGTAGGGTTCACCCCTTTAGGCAGTGGCTACACCTTC
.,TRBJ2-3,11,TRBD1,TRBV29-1,CSLDRVDTQYF,TGCAGCTTGGACAGGGTCGATACGCAGTATTTT
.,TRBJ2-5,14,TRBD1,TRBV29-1,CSVDPGQGATTQYF,TGCAGCGTTGATCCGGGACAGGGGGCTACCACCCAGTACTTC
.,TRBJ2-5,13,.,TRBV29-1,CSVDEGGRETQYF,TGCAGCGTTGACGAGGGGGGACGGGAGACCCAGTACTTC
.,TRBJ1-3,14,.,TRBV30,CAWINPYSGNTIYF,TGTGCCTGGATAAATCCCTATTCTGGAAACACCATATATTTT
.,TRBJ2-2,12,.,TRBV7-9,CASSLGAGELFF,TGTGCCAGCAGCTTGGGAGCCGGGGAGCTGTTTTTT
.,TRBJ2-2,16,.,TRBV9,CASSQGFRGGTGELFF,TGTGCCAGCAGCCAAGGTTTCCGAGGTGGCACCGGGGAGCTGTTTTTT
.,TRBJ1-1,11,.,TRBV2,CASSPYTEAFF,TGTGCCAGCAGTCCCTACACTGAAGCTTTCTTT
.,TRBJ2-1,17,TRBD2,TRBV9,CASSVAGGPGSYNEQFF,TGTGCCAGCAGCGTTGCGGGAGGGCCGGGTTCCTACAATGAGCAGTTCTTC
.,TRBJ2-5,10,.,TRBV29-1,CSVALETQYF,TGCAGCGTTGCTTTGGAGACCCAGTACTTC
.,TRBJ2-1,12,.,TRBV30,CAWSVTYNEQFF,TGTGCCTGGAGTGTAACGTACAATGAGCAGTTCTTC